This T cell receptor (beta chain) was identified in a study of early T cells in non-severe SARS-CoV-2 infection. The CDR3 sequence is 14 residues long. The trim removed 2 bases at V and 12 bases at J, leaving 9 bases unmatched. Germline-derived CDR1 and CDR2 are KGHSH and LQKENI. TCRdb analysed the 5' RACE reads with MiXCR anew, one entry per CDR3 protein. The top ten hold 1.3% of the sample, which has approximately 100,000 distinct CDR3 sequences, approximately 15% seen once. The chain carries TRBV18 and TRBJ1-2, with TRBD1 matching 10 bases. The specimen sequenced was whole blood. The TCR comes from an adult who was a healthcare worker with PCR-confirmed SARS-CoV-2 infection or an uninfected control (not recorded which). CDR3 amino acids: CASSPSGQGIVHTF. The CDR3 nucleotides are TGTGCCAGCTCACCATCGGGACAGGGGATTGTCCACACCTTC.